This T cell receptor (beta chain) derives from a study of cytomegalovirus exposure and HLA in healthy donors. To note about this clone: Its target is not known.

The germline V gene has CDR1 SGHVS and CDR2 FQNEAQ. This CDR3 region has 15 residues. Trimming stripped 1 base from V and 0 bases from J, with 9 bases between. The PCR was carried out with 60 Vbeta primers and 13 Jbeta primers. Data came from immunoSEQ multiplex PCR; TCRdb stores just in-frame clones and leaves some out. Of 160,000 or so clones listed, about 80% are singletons. Study-level results: Exclusion applied to some V segments, including TRBV6-2 and TRBV6-3, as they were indistinguishable. CMV antigen specificity was confirmed in vitro for a few CMV-associated chains. In a later analysis, TCR beta V- and J-gene trimming showed a link to a missense DCLRE1C variant. The listing of 150 to 200 TCR beta chains classed them as cytomegalovirus-associated.

The TCR originated in a man younger than 35 in good health and CMV-seropositive. Sequenced sample: PBMCs. V usage is TRBV7-8 and J usage is TRBJ1-2; D gene uncertain. The CDR3 sequence: CASSLGVRTNYGYTF. As DNA, the CDR3 is TGTGCCAGCAGCTTAGGGGTCAGGACTAACTATGGCTACACCTTC.